This T cell receptor beta chain was sequenced during a study of vaccination effects on CD4 cells after COVID-19. This CDR3 has 13 amino acids. Germline assignment: CDR1 KGHSH and CDR2 LQKENI. V dropped 1 base and J dropped 3 bases, with 4 bases sitting between them. Worth noting for this clone: Its antigen is currently unknown.

Under the ViraFEST assay, PBMC were stimulated with viral peptide pools so that antigen-specific CD4+ T cells expanded. Sequencing was performed afterwards. Culturing for 9 to 10 days preceded CD4+ T cell isolation. In the vaccine recipients, nucleocapsid antibodies were negative and there was no prior SARS-CoV-2 infection. Peptides at around 9.9 ug/ml and IL-2 at approximately 9.7 IU/ml were added to 1.5 million to 2.5 million PBMC per well. Libraries were prepared by immunoSEQ multiplex PCR; TCRdb keeps only in-frame clonotypes and omits some of them. Found here are some 68,000 clones, around 80% of them singletons; the top ten hold 10% to 15%. The study's findings and limits: Marked clonal contraction was seen in infection- and vaccine-induced clones late after vaccination. Limitations: small convalescent group and missing early post-infection timepoints. Healthy vaccinees' vaccine-induced clones included only 1 of 255 that recognized common cold coronaviruses.

The sample was CD4+ T cells from PBMCs cultured with SARS-CoV-2 spike peptides, taken before COVID-19 vaccination. The rearrangement joins TRBV18 to TRBJ1-3; D unclear. The sequence came from a human donor who received a COVID-19 vaccine. The CDR3, as DNA: TGTGCCAGCTCACCACAGGGTGGAAACACCATATATTTT. This sequence encodes CASSPQGGNTIYF.